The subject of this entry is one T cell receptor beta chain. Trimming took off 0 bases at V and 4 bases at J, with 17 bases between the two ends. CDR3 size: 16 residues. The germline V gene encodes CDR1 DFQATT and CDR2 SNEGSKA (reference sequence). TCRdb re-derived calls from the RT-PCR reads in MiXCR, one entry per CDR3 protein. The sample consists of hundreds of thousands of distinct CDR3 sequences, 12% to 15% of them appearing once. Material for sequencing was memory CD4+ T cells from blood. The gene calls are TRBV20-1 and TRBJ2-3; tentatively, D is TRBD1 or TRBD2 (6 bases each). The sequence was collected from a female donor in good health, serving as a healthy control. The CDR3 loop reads CSARDLRGRLADTQYF. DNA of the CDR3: TGCAGTGCTAGAGATCTGAGGGGGAGGCTTGCAGATACGCAGTATTTT.